This T cell receptor (beta chain) stems from a study of T cell changes during pregnancy in multiple sclerosis. Method: immunoSEQ multiplex PCR; TCRdb's copy keeps in-frame clones and lacks some. The sample comprises 30,000 to 40,000 clones, around 90% of which are singletons, and approximately 3.3% rests with the top ten. CDR3 length: 14 residues. The germline CDR1 and CDR2 sequences are ENHRY and SYGVKD. The sequence was obtained from a female donor with multiple sclerosis, enrolled in a pregnancy study. The material was CD8+ T cells from peripheral blood mononuclear cells, obtained in the third trimester of pregnancy. The chain employs TRBV10-3 and TRBJ2-5, with D possibly being TRBD2 (5 bases). Judging by the DNA end, TRBJ2-7 fits better; the J call may be wrong. CDR3 amino acids: CAISESLGKYEQYF. The CDR3 DNA reads as TGTGCCATCAGTGAGTCGCTCGGGAAATACGAGCAGTACTTC.